This entry concerns a single T cell receptor beta chain. This clonotype was detected ten times or more. Which antigen it targets is not known. The sample holds no much larger clone one base away, and base qualities are not on file. TCR cDNA was synthesized by 5'RACE template switching, through which a universal primer site and unique molecular identifiers were introduced. Priming of cDNA synthesis was performed from both the TCR alpha and TCR beta constant segments. Library amplification used two PCR steps, and the second PCR step added sample barcodes and sequencing adapters. Sequencing of libraries was performed on Illumina HiSeq 2500 (2x100 bp) or NovaSeq (2x150 bp). As for how the authors treated the data: Reads were demultiplexed and collapsed into UMI consensus sequences with MIGEC, and V(D)J alignment was performed with MiXCR. Vaccine-responding clonotypes were defined with edgeR using replicate PBMC samples, requiring FDR below 0.01 and a log2 fold change above 5 up to day 15. Each bulk clonotype received a CD4 or CD8 identity based on whether the sequenced CD4 or CD8 repertoire contained that clonotype at higher abundance. TCRdb applied fastp at Q25 and MiXCR to the public reads, then kept only in-frame beta chains. Rows with a matching CDR3 protein are joined into one entry that keeps the most common DNA and genes. The V and J calls, along with clone size, are taken from TCRdb and not from the paper's own processing. This sample lists fewer than 450,000 distinct CDR3 sequences; 7% to 9% were detected once. Of the sample, under 20% falls within the top ten clones.

The treatment or condition label corresponds to: live attenuated yellow fever vaccine strain. At each blood-draw timepoint, two biological replicates of bulk PBMCs were collected. A standard Ficoll-Paque protocol was used to isolate PBMCs from peripheral blood. RNA was extracted with TriZol from bulk PBMCs, CD4 and CD8 fractions, and dextramer-positive and dextramer-negative fractions. These data come from a study of T cells after yellow fever vaccination (dated by TCRdb to between 2019 and 2020). In the study overall: The SMART-Seq v4 Ultra Low Input RNA kit was used to prepare libraries from fractions with low cell numbers. Bulk TCR alpha and beta repertoires were sequenced longitudinally to track T-cell clones before and after primary and booster YFV17D yellow fever vaccination. The cohort comprised two healthy male donors, one aged 18 to 30 and one aged 30 to 39 years. Blood was drawn at multiple timepoints before and after primary and secondary immunization, with bulk PBMC replicates and cell subsets isolated.

V is reduced by 6 bases and J by 7 bases, leaving a spacing of 10 bases between them. Via the germline V gene, CDR1 is MDHEN and CDR2 SYDVKM. The CDR3 spans 13 residues, from the cysteine through the phenylalanine. The DNA shown is the 39-base CDR3, in frame from base 1. General conclusions and limits of the study: Compared with the primary T-cell response, the secondary T-cell response was faster but weaker, reaching its peak on day 5 rather than on day 15. After the booster, most of the clones that had expanded following primary vaccination were detected again (roughly 96% of CD4 and 88% of CD8), which suggests that memory was broadly maintained. A small share of clonotypes was detected in both CD4 and CD8 compartments, with the overlap likely arising from convergent recombination. Computational filtering was needed because FACS-sorted repertoires could contain abundant contaminating clonotypes from the bulk population. Because the study included only a couple of donors, the extent to which the findings can be generalized is limited.

This TCR was recovered from a man between 18 and 29 years old who received the YFV17D yellow fever vaccine. The chain is assembled from TRBV28 and TRBJ1-6; perhaps TRBD1 is the D gene, with 5 bases matching. Sequenced here: PBMCs, sampled around 45 days after the first yellow fever vaccination. The sequenced DNA: TGTGCCAGCAGGAGGGAGGGGAATTCACCCCTCCACTTT. It codes for CASRREGNSPLHF.